A selection of T cell receptor beta chains follows, all from one sample in a study of cytomegalovirus exposure and HLA in healthy donors. Here immunoSEQ multiplex PCR was the method, and the copy in TCRdb shows in-frame clones only, minus some. The sample has about 190,000 clones, 70% to 90% seen once. Sequencing was done on a sample of PBMCs. These receptors were obtained from a woman aged 18-29 years in good health and CMV-seropositive. The CDR3 runs from the conserved cysteine through the conserved F or W. A D gene is named only where the DNA matches it firmly. Clone size, where shown, is once, few, many, or a class for clones that have expanded.

V gene	J gene	D gene	clone size	CDR3 protein	CDR3 DNA
TRBV5-1	TRBJ1-3	-	-	CASRGGSSGNTIYF	TGCGCCAGCAGGGGGGGGAGCTCTGGAAACACCATATATTTT
TRBV6-4	TRBJ2-1	TRBD2	-	CASSERAGANNEQFF	TGTGCCAGCAGTGAAAGAGCGGGGGCCAACAATGAGCAGTTCTTC
TRBV14	TRBJ1-2	TRBD1	-	CASSHKSDRGYGYTF	TGTGCCAGCAGCCATAAGAGCGACAGGGGGTATGGCTACACCTTC
TRBV7-8	TRBJ1-1	TRBD1	-	CASTDRGGTEAFF	TGTGCCAGCACCGACAGGGGAGGCACTGAAGCTTTCTTT
TRBV7-9	TRBJ2-3	-	-	CASSSYDSSGDTQYF	TGTGCCAGCAGCTCCTATGACAGTTCTGGAGATACGCAGTATTTT
TRBV11-3	TRBJ2-3	-	few	CASSSEGGRKDTQYF	TGTGCCAGCAGCTCCGAAGGGGGTAGGAAAGATACGCAGTATTTT
TRBV28	TRBJ2-3	-	-	CASSVSTDTQYF	TGTGCCAGCAGTGTTTCAACAGATACGCAGTATTTT
TRBV2	TRBJ1-1	-	few	CASSYGSGTEAFF	TGTGCCAGCAGTTACGGATCAGGCACTGAAGCTTTCTTT
TRBV9	TRBJ2-2	-	-	CASSLRQNTGELFF	TGTGCCAGCAGCCTACGCCAGAACACCGGGGAGCTGTTTTTT
TRBV9	TRBJ2-3	TRBD2	-	CASSVGGAPDTQYF	TGTGCCAGCAGCGTCGGGGGGGCCCCAGATACGCAGTATTTT
TRBV4-2	TRBJ2-5	TRBD2	-	CASSGLAGAPGAQETQYF	TGTGCCAGCAGCGGGCTAGCGGGGGCGCCGGGGGCCCAAGAGACCCAGTACTTC
TRBV4-1	TRBJ1-1	-	once	CASSQHMANLEAFF	TGCGCCAGCAGCCAACACATGGCAAACCTTGAAGCTTTCTTT
TRBV5-1	TRBJ2-3	-	-	CASSTEGGHPGVADTQYF	TGCGCCAGCAGCACCGAGGGGGGGCACCCAGGAGTGGCAGATACGCAGTATTTT
TRBV7-9	TRBJ2-7	-	-	CASSSGFEQYF	TGTGCCAGCAGCTCAGGGTTCGAGCAGTACTTC
TRBV9	TRBJ2-7	-	-	CASSPSAVDYEQYF	TGTGCCAGCAGTCCTTCGGCGGTGGACTACGAGCAGTACTTC
TRBV6-5	TRBJ1-1	-	-	CASSPTRTEAFF	TGTGCCAGCAGTCCAACTAGGACTGAAGCTTTCTTT
TRBV7-9	TRBJ1-2	-	-	CSSSYGGRMLYGYTF	TGTTCCAGCAGCTACGGGGGACGGATGCTCTATGGCTACACCTTC